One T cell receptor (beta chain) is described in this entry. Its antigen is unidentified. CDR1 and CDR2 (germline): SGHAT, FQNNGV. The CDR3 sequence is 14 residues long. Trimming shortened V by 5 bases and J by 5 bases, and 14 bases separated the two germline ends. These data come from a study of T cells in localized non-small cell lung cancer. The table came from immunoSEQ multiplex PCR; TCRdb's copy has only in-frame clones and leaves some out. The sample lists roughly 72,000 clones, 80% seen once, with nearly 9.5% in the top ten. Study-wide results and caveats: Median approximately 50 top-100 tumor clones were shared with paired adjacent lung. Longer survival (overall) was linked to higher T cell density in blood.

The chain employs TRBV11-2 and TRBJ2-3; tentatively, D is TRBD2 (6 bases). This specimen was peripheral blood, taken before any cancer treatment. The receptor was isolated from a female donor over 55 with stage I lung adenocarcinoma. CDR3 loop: CASSVKEGRDTQYF. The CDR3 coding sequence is TGTGCCAGCAGCGTAAAGGAGGGCCGAGATACGCAGTATTTT.